This T cell receptor beta chain was found in a study of CD8 T cells in Susac syndrome. RNA totalling about 0.45 to 1 ug underwent reverse transcription with random hexamers. One entry per CDR3 protein, called by TCRdb with MiXCR from the immunoSEQ multiplex PCR reads. Among roughly 47,000 distinct CDR3 sequences listed, around 92% were seen once. The CDR3 contains 15 residues. V lost 1 base and J lost 2, with 11 bases in between. Germline CDR1 LGHDT, CDR2 YNNKEL (reference sequence). TEMRA cells were FACS-enriched and CD8+ and CD4+ T cells negatively isolated. The J gene is TRBJ1-1, the V gene TRBV3-1; no reliable D call. The sample comprised CD8+ T cells from PBMCs. The sequence derives from a human donor in good health. This chain's CDR3 is CASSQAEGVNTEAFF. The CDR3 nucleotides read TGTGCCAGCAGCCAAGCTGAGGGCGTAAACACTGAAGCTTTCTTT.